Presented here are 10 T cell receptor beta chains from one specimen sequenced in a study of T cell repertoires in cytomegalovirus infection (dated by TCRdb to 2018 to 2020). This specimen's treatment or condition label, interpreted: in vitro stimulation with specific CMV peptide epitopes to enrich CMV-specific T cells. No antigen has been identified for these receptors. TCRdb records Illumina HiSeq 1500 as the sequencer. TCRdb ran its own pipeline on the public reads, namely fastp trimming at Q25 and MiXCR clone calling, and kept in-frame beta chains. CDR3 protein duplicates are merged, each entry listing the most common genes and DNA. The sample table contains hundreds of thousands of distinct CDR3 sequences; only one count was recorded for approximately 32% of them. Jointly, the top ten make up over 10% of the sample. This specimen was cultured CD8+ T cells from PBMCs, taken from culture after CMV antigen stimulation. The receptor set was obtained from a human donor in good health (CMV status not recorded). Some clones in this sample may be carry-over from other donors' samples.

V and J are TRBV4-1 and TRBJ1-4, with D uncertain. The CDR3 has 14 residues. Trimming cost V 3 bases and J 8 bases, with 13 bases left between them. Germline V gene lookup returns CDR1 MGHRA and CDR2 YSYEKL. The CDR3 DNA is TGCGCCAGCAGCCAGGTGGTTTTTGGCGAAAAACTGTTTTTT. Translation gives CASSQVVFGEKLFF.

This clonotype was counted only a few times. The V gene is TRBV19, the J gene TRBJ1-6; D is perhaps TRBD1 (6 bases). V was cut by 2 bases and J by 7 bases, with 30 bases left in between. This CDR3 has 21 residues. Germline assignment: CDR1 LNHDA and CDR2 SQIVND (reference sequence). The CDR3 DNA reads TGTGCCAGTAGTATATCTCATCGGGACCCGGACAGCTACTTTGGGAATTCACCCCTCCACTTT. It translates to CASSISHRDPDSYFGNSPLHF.

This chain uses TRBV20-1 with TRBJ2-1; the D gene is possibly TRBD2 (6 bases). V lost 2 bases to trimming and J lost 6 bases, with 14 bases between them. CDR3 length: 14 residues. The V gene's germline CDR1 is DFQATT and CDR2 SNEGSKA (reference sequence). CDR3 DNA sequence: TGCAGTGCTAGACAGGGAGGTGTGGGCAATGAGCAGTTCTTC. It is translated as CSARQGGVGNEQFF.

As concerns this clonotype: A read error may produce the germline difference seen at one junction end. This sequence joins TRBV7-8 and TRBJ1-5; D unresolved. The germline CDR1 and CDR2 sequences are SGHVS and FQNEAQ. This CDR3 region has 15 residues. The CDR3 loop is CTSAPTLGGNQPQHF. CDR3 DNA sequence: TGTACCAGCGCCCCGACCCTCGGAGGCAATCAGCCCCAGCATTTT.

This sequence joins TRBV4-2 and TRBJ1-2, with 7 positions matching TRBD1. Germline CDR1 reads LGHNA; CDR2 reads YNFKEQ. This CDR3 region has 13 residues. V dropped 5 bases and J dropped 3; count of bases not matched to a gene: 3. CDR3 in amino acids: CASSEGADYGYTF. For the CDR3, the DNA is TGTGCCAGCAGCGAGGGGGCCGACTATGGCTACACCTTC.

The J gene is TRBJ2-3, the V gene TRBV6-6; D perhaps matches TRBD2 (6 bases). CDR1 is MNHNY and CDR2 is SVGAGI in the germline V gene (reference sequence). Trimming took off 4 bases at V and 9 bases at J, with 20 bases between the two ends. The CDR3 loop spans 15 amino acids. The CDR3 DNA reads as TGTGCCAGCAGTTCTGGCGGGGCTATGGCGGGGACGCAGTATTTT. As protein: CASSSGGAMAGTQYF.

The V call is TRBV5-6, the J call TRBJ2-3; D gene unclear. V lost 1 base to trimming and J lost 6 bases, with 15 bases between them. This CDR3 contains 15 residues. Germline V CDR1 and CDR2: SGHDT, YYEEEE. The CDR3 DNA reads TGTGCCAGCAGCTTGCTGGACGACCGGATGGATACGCAGTATTTT. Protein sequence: CASSLLDDRMDTQYF.

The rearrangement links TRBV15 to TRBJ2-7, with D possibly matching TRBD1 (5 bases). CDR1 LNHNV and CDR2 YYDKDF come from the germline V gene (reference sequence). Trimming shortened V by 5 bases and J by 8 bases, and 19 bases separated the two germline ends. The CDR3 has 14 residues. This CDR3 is CATSLTGQTDKQYV. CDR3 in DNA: TGTGCCACCAGCCTCACTGGACAAACGGATAAGCAGTACGTC.

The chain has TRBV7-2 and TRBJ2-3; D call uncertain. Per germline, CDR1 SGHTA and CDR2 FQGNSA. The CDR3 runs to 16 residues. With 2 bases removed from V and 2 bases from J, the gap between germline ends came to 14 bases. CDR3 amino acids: CASSLMKADHTDTQYF. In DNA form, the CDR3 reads TGTGCCAGCAGCTTAATGAAAGCTGATCACACAGATACGCAGTATTTT. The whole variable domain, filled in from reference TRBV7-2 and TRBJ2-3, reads GAGVSQSPSNKVTEKGKDVELRCDPISGHTALYWYRQSLGQGLEFLIYFQGNSAPDKSGLPSDRFSAERTGGSVSTLTIQRTQQEDSAVYLCASSLMKADHTDTQYFGPGTRLTVL.

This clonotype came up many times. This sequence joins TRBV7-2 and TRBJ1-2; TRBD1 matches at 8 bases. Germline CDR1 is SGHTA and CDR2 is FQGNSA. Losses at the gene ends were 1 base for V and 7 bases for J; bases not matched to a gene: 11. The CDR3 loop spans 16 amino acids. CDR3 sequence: CASSLEGWDRRGGYTF. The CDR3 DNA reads TGTGCCAGCAGCTTAGAGGGTTGGGACAGGAGGGGTGGCTACACCTTC.